The 24 T cell receptor beta chains presented below share a single source sample, sequenced in a study of OX40 agonist ivuxolimab in advanced cancers. The library was built by means of the immunoSEQ multiplex PCR assay. In TCRdb, the immuneACCESS table is reduced to in-frame sequences with V and J assigned. These tables do not hold every clone; where another copy was compared, an unresolved V gene accounts for under half, and the others remain unexplained. This sample gives about 130,000 clones in total; 90% of them show up just once. Approximately 0.99% of the sample belongs to the ten largest clones. The specimen was CD4+ or CD8+ T cells sorted from blood, collected in a trial of the OX40 agonist ivuxolimab. These receptors originate from an adult with an advanced solid tumor such as melanoma, head and neck, liver or kidney cancer.

The chain couples TRBV11-3 to TRBJ1-1; possible D gene TRBD1, 6 bases. The CDR3 extends over 15 amino acids. V was pared by 3 bases and J by 4 bases, with 15 bases between. CDR1 is SGHNT and CDR2 is YENEEA in the germline V gene. CDR3 sequence reads: CASSFENSRGTEAFF. The CDR3 bases are TGTGCCAGCAGCTTTGAAAACAGCAGGGGCACTGAAGCTTTCTTT.

The genes are TRBV30 and TRBJ1-3; no clear D gene. The CDR3 totals 18 residues. V lost 0 bases and J lost 0, with 18 bases in between. Germline V gene data show CDR1 as GTSNPN and CDR2 as SVGIG (reference sequence). CDR3 sequence reads: CAWSVRGSGGNSGNTIYF. In DNA, the CDR3 is TGTGCCTGGAGTGTACGGGGTTCGGGCGGAAACTCTGGAAACACCATATATTTT.

This clone was recorded a few times. The J gene is TRBJ2-3, the V gene TRBV5-1, with 7 bases that match TRBD2. From germline, CDR1 is SGHRS and CDR2 YFSETQ. With 4 bases clipped from V and 4 bases from J, the junction kept 6 bases outside the gene matches. The CDR3 is 14 amino acids. CDR3 nucleotide sequence: TGCGCCAGCAGCGGGGGGGAATTCGCAGATACGCAGTATTTT. Its translation: CASSGGEFADTQYF.

The chain joins TRBV7-2 to TRBJ2-7, with TRBD2 matching over 8 bases. The germline CDR1 and CDR2 sequences are SGHTA and FQGNSA. This CDR3 has 13 residues. V dropped 3 bases and J dropped 3; count of bases not matched to a gene: 1. The CDR3 DNA reads as TGTGCCAGCAGCTTGAGCGGGAGCTACGAGCAGTACTTC. Protein: CASSLSGSYEQYF.

This rearrangement joins TRBV7-2 to TRBJ1-2; D perhaps matches TRBD1 (6 bases). The V end was cut by 4 bases, the J end by 5 bases, with 17 bases between. Germline V gene data show CDR1 as SGHTA and CDR2 as FQGNSA. This CDR3 has 15 residues. CDR3: CASSSGAGARYGYTF. The CDR3 DNA is TGTGCCAGCAGCTCTGGGGCGGGGGCGAGGTATGGCTACACCTTC.

This chain uses TRBV14 with TRBJ2-2; 9 bases agree with TRBD2. Germline CDR1 SGHDN, CDR2 FVKESK. CDR3 length equals 17 residues. V was pared by 1 base and J by 6 bases, with 9 bases of the junction left unmatched. This chain's CDR3 is CASSQGRTSDDPGELFF. As DNA, the CDR3 is TGTGCCAGCAGCCAAGGGCGGACTAGCGATGACCCCGGGGAGCTGTTTTTT.

This chain joins TRBV6-5 and TRBJ2-3; D unresolved. Germline V gene sequence: CDR1 MNHEY, CDR2 SVGAGI. Trimming stripped 6 bases from V and 4 bases from J, with 8 bases between. The CDR3 runs to 12 residues. The CDR3 is CASSPNSDTQYF. Here the CDR3 DNA reads TGTGCCAGCAGCCCGAATTCAGATACGCAGTATTTT.

V usage is TRBV29-1 and J usage is TRBJ2-4, with 12 bases matching TRBD1. The V and J ends lost 6 bases and 8 bases, in that order; junction bases with no gene match: 2. The V gene's germline CDR1 is SQVTM and CDR2 ANQGSEA. The CDR3 consists of 12 residues. The CDR3 bases are TGCAGCGTCTGGGACAGGGGGCACATTCAGTACTTC. Its translation is CSVWDRGHIQYF.

The chain links TRBV5-1 to TRBJ1-4; 9 nucleotides agree with TRBD1. Germline trimming cut 4 bases from V and 7 bases from J; bases unmatched to any gene: 8. This CDR3 is built from 15 residues. Germline lookup yields CDR1 SGHRS and CDR2 YFSETQ. The CDR3 DNA reads TGCGCCAGCAGCATTATGGGACAGGGTAGTGAAAAACTGTTTTTT. Translated, it gives CASSIMGQGSEKLFF.

This rearrangement joins TRBV6-6 to TRBJ2-2, with TRBD1 matching 11 bases. Germline trimming cut 6 bases from V and 4 bases from J; bases unmatched to any gene: 4. Germline V lookup: CDR1 MNHNY, CDR2 SVGAGI (reference sequence). The CDR3 length is 15 residues. In DNA, the CDR3 is TGTGCCAGCAGAAGGGACAGGGGGTCCACCGGGGAGCTGTTTTTT. Its translation: CASRRDRGSTGELFF.

The chain has TRBV12-5 and TRBJ2-3; D unclear. Germline CDR1 is LGHNT and CDR2 is FRNRAP. Trimming took off 0 bases at V and 5 bases at J, with 6 bases between the two ends. This CDR3 is 13 amino acids long. CDR3 loop: CASGLVTVDTQYF. CDR3 coding DNA: TGTGCTAGTGGTTTGGTAACTGTAGATACGCAGTATTTT.

The V gene is TRBV27, the J gene TRBJ2-7; perhaps D is TRBD1 or TRBD2 (6 bases each). Germline assignment: CDR1 MNHEY and CDR2 SMNVEV (reference sequence). V was trimmed by 5 bases and J by 4 bases, leaving 18 bases between them. The CDR3 is made up of 15 amino acids. The CDR3 is CASSPATGARYEQYF. The CDR3 coding sequence is TGTGCCAGCAGTCCCGCCACGGGGGCGAGATACGAGCAGTACTTC.

V gene TRBV27 combines with J gene TRBJ1-2; D is uncertain. CDR3 size: 14 residues. In germline, CDR1 is MNHEY, CDR2 SMNVEV (reference sequence). V lost 7 bases to trimming and J lost 4 bases, with 16 bases between them. The CDR3 nucleotides are TGTGCCAGCACGCAGGTTCCTCTTGTCTATGGCTACACCTTC. Amino acid sequence: CASTQVPLVYGYTF.

V is TRBV28 and J is TRBJ2-2, with D perhaps matching TRBD2 (5 bases). Germline V gene data show CDR1 as MDHEN and CDR2 as SYDVKM. V was trimmed by 4 bases and J by 4 bases, leaving 10 bases between them. The CDR3 is 14 residues long. For the CDR3, the DNA is TGTGCCAGCAGTTCGTCGGGGTCCACCGGGGAGCTGTTTTTT. This codes for CASSSSGSTGELFF.

CDR3 sequence (DNA): TGTGCTAGTGGTTTCGGACAGTTTAACACTGAAGCTTTCTTT. This codes for CASGFGQFNTEAFF. The gene calls are TRBV12-5 and TRBJ1-1; possibly TRBD1 for D (6 bases). The germline CDR1 and CDR2 sequences are LGHNT and FRNRAP. Trimming took off 3 bases at V and 2 bases at J, with 10 bases between the two ends. This CDR3 is 14 amino acids long.

The DNA of the CDR3 is TGCGCCAGCAGCGGGGACGGTGGCGGCGGCTACACCTTC. This gives the protein CASSGDGGGGYTF. The chain combines TRBV5-1 with TRBJ1-2; TRBD1 might be the D (5 bases). In germline, CDR1 is SGHRS, CDR2 YFSETQ. The CDR3 is 13 amino acids. Trimming took off 4 bases at V and 8 bases at J, with 15 bases between the two ends.

The chain combines TRBV10-3 with TRBJ2-5; 8 positions agree with TRBD1. The J call is in doubt because the DNA end fits TRBJ2-7 better. The CDR3 spans 12 residues. Germline V gene data show CDR1 as ENHRY and CDR2 as SYGVKD. CDR3 amino acids: CANSGQDYEQYF. CDR3 sequence (DNA): TGTGCCAATTCGGGACAGGACTACGAGCAGTACTTC.

This clone occurred a few times. The J gene is TRBJ2-1, the V gene TRBV7-3, with D possibly matching TRBD2 (6 bases). V shed 4 bases and J shed 8 bases, with 21 bases lying between them. This CDR3 spans 16 amino acids. Germline CDR1 is SGHTA and CDR2 is FQGTGA. The chain's CDR3 is CASSSRAEGRLDEQFF. The CDR3 DNA reads TGTGCCAGCAGCTCACGGGCGGAGGGCCGTTTGGATGAGCAGTTCTTC.

The chain is built from TRBV28 and TRBJ2-1; 8 nucleotides match TRBD2. CDR3 length: 16 residues. The V segment lost 6 bases and the J segment 5 bases; nucleotides outside the gene matches: 12. Germline V lookup: CDR1 MDHEN, CDR2 SYDVKM. The CDR3 DNA sequence: TGTGCCAGCAGCAATGGAGGAGCGGGAGCTAACAATGAGCAGTTCTTC. Translating it yields CASSNGGAGANNEQFF. The variable domain in full, with the rest retrieved from reference TRBV28 and TRBJ2-1, is DVKVTQSSRYLVKRTGEKVFLECVQDMDHENMFWYRQDPGLGLRLIYFSYDVKMKEKGDIPEGYSVSREKKERFSLILESASTNQTSMYLCASSNGGAGANNEQFFGPGTRLTVL.

The chain employs TRBV15 and TRBJ2-2; no reliable D call. Germline CDR1 is LNHNV and CDR2 is YYDKDF (reference sequence). V lost 3 bases and J 2 bases, leaving 7 bases between the germline ends. The CDR3 sequence is 14 residues long. CDR3 DNA: TGTGCCACCAGCAGCGTTAGTAACACCGGGGAGCTGTTTTTT. It translates to CATSSVSNTGELFF.

The genes are TRBV9 and TRBJ2-7; 10 positions agree with TRBD2. The CDR3 contains 13 residues. The germline V gene encodes CDR1 SGDLS and CDR2 YYNGEE. V was clipped by 3 bases and J by 3 bases; unmatched bases: 0. The CDR3 reads CASSASGSYEQYF. The CDR3 DNA reads TGTGCCAGCAGCGCTAGCGGGAGCTACGAGCAGTACTTC.

The gene calls are TRBV5-1 and TRBJ2-7; 8 bases agree with TRBD2. The germline V gene has CDR1 SGHRS and CDR2 YFSETQ. The CDR3 totals 15 residues. V lost 4 bases, J lost 4 bases, and 10 bases stayed unmatched. The CDR3 DNA is TGCGCCAGCAGCCCGGAGGTACTAGCGGAATACGAGCAGTACTTC. It encodes CASSPEVLAEYEQYF.

The chain recombines TRBV2 with TRBJ2-3; TRBD1 matches at 9 bases. Germline assignment: CDR1 SNHLY and CDR2 FYNNEI. This CDR3 comprises 13 residues. Trimming removed 10 bases from V and 3 bases from J; junction bases left unmatched: 5. The CDR3 DNA sequence: TGTGCCACGGACAGGGGTGGGACAGATACGCAGTATTTT. Translation: CATDRGGTDTQYF. The full variable domain, its missing parts supplied by reference TRBV2 and TRBJ2-3, is EPEVTQTPSHQVTQMGQEVILRCVPISNHLYFYWYRQILGQKVEFLVSFYNNEISEKSEIFDDQFSVERPDGSNFTLKIRSTKLEDSAMYFCATDRGGTDTQYFGPGTRLTVL.

This rearrangement joins TRBV19 to TRBJ2-7; perhaps TRBD1 as D (5 bases). CDR3 length: 13 residues. The germline V gene has CDR1 LNHDA and CDR2 SQIVND (reference sequence). Trimming pared 11 bases from V and 3 bases from J, leaving 17 bases between. The CDR3, as DNA: TGTGCCTCCAAACGCCAGGGTCGCTACGAGCAGTACTTC. Its protein product is CASKRQGRYEQYF.